This TCR beta chain was documented in a study of T cells expressing NK-cell markers. Whole-study context: The authors derived TCR beta repertoires from sorted CD3+CD56+NKG2C+, CD3+CD56+NKG2C- and CD3+CD56-NKG2C+ T cells. Seropositivity for HCMV was found in most of the eight sequenced donors, with one seronegative.

This CDR3 is built from 15 residues. Germline CDR1 MNHNS, CDR2 SASEGT. As the method of synthesis, 5'RACE template switching with UMIs yielded TCR beta cDNA. With the 5' RACE reads reprocessed, TCRdb shows one record per CDR3 protein and no DNA. This specimen shows about 380,000 distinct CDR3 sequences; the ten leading clones hold around 5.2%. Whole-study results and caveats: Nothing established the HCMV specificity of expanded NKG2C+ T cell clones.

To note about this clonotype: What it recognizes is unknown.

What was sequenced was blood T cells: a sorted CD56 or NKG2C T cell subset, CD4+ or CD8+ T cells, or bulk PBMC T cells (not recorded which). J is TRBJ2-3 and V is TRBV6-1. The sequence came from a man aged 18-70 years in good health. CDR3: CASSKGLASTDTQYF.